This TCR beta chain was found in a study of long-term antiretroviral therapy in people with HIV. The V and J ends lost 1 base and 7 bases respectively, with 8 bases between them. The CDR3 runs 14 residues. CDR1 MNHNS and CDR2 SASEGT come from the germline V gene. Findings of the study overall: In the period from the mid-2000s to the late 2010s, blood was collected, possibly under older ART regimens. Repertoires with HIV possessed tighter CDR3 length spans than those of controls.

Until DNA extraction, the samples held between roughly 0.9-10 million cryopreserved PBMC. In the case of this clone: The antigen is undetermined.

This was the immunoSEQ v3.0 assay at survey level. Using immunoSEQ multiplex PCR, the repertoire was profiled, and TCRdb retains in-frame clones only, with some absent. Counted here are about 28,000 clones, approximately 86% occurring once; the ten biggest clones make up about 7.7%. The sequence derives from a man between 35 and 55 years old with HIV. The chain combines TRBV6-1 with TRBJ1-6, with D perhaps TRBD1 (5 bases). Sequencing was performed on unsorted PBMCs, taken 3 years after starting antiretroviral therapy. CDR3 in DNA: TGTGCCAGCAGTGAAGGGGGGAAAAATTCACCCCTCCACTTT. This codes for CASSEGGKNSPLHF.